What follows describes a single TCR beta chain. The sample is drawn from a study of blood T cells in healthy people across ages. Using a J-beta primer mix together with a sample-barcoded 5' primer, a second PCR was run for roughly 7 to 11 cycles. Each CDR3 protein gets one entry after TCRdb re-called the 5' RACE reads with MiXCR. The table includes 1.5 million to 2 million distinct CDR3 sequences, about 49% detected once. V was pared by 1 base and J by 5 bases, with 4 bases of the junction left unmatched. This CDR3 is built from 14 residues. The germline V gene has CDR1 SGHRS and CDR2 YFSETQ. Sequenced input: blood. This receptor was identified in a woman in her thirties or forties in good health. The chain recombines TRBV5-1 with TRBJ2-3; 7 nucleotides match TRBD2. DNA of the CDR3: TGCGCCAGCAGCTTGAGGCTAGCGGAAGATACGCAGTATTTT. It is translated as CASSLRLAEDTQYF.